This T cell receptor beta chain was profiled in a study of response to subunit inactivated influenza vaccine. This CDR3 has 15 residues. The V and J ends lost 5 bases and 4 bases respectively, with 14 bases between them. Germline assignment: CDR1 MNHEY and CDR2 SMNVEV (reference sequence). TCRdb processed the RT-PCR reads anew with MiXCR; each CDR3 protein has one entry. Among more than 450,000 distinct CDR3 sequences listed, roughly 10% were seen once. This clonotype was detected only a few times. Antigen: not known. Broader study findings: That few new T cells are recruited by each seasonal influenza vaccination was the authors' suggestion.

The sequence derives from a man aged 50 or older who received an inactivated influenza vaccine. This sample comprised PBMCs from blood, obtained on the day of vaccination. This rearrangement joins TRBV27 to TRBJ2-2; tentative D call: TRBD2 (5 bases). DNA for the CDR3: TGTGCCAGCAGTGAAACGGGGAGATCCACCGGGGAGCTGTTTTTT. It specifies CASSETGRSTGELFF.